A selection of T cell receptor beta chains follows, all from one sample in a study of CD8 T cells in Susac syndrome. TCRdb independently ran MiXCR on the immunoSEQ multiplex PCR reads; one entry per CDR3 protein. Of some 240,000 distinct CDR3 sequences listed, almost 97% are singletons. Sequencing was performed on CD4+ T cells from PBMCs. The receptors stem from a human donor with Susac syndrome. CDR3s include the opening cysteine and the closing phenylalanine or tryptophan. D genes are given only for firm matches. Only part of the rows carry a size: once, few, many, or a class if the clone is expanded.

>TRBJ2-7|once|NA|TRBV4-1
TGCGCCAGCAGCCAAGGAGGGGGCGCGGGGGAGCAGTACTTC
CASSQGGGAGEQYF
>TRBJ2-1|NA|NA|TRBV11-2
TGTGCCAGCAGCCCTAGGGGAACGGGCTTAGAGATGGATGAGCAGTTCTTC
CASSPRGTGLEMDEQFF
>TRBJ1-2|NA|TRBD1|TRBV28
TGTGCCAGCAGTCGACCGGGACAGCTCTATGGCTACACCTTC
CASSRPGQLYGYTF
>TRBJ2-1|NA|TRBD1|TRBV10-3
TGTGCCATCACCACAACAGGGGGCCTTGAGCAGTTCTTC
CAITTTGGLEQFF
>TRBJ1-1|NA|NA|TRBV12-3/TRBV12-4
TGTGCCAGCACTCTGGGGCTTGAAGCTTTCTTT
CASTLGLEAFF
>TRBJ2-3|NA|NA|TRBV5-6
TGTGCCAGCAGCCCTAGAGTTTTACCAGATACGCAGTATTTT
CASSPRVLPDTQYF
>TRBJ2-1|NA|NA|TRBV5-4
TGTGCCAGCAGCCCTCGGGGTAGCGGTGACAATGAGCAGTTCTTC
CASSPRGSGDNEQFF
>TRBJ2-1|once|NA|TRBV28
TGTGCCAGCAGTTCACCGGGACCGCCGAATGAGCAGTTCTTC
CASSSPGPPNEQFF
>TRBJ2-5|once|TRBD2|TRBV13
TGTGCCAGCATCTTAGGACTAGCGGGAGGTCTCCAAGAGACCCAGTACTTC
CASILGLAGGLQETQYF
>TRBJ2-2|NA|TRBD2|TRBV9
TGTGCCAGCAGCGCTCGGACTAGCGGGAATGGGGAGCTGTTTTTT
CASSARTSGNGELFF
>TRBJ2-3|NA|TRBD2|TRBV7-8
TGTGCCAGCAGCTTACAAGCGGGAGGTAGCACAGATACGCAGTATTTT
CASSLQAGGSTDTQYF
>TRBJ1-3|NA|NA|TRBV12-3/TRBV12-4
TGTGCCAGCAGTACAGGTCCATCCTCTGGAAACACCATATATTTT
CASSTGPSSGNTIYF
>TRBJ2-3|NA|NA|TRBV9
TGTGCCAGCAGCGTAACAACGGTTCCAAGCACAGATACGCAGTATTTT
CASSVTTVPSTDTQYF
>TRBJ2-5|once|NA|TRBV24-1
TGTGCCACCAGTGATCCTGGCCAGACCCAGTACTTC
CATSDPGQTQYF
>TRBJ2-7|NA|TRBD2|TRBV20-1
TGCAGTGCTAGTTATAGCGGGAGTGGCGAGCAGTACTTC
CSASYSGSGEQYF
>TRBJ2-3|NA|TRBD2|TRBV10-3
TGTGCCATCAAAGGACTAGCGGGAGACCCAGATACGCAATATTTT
CAIKGLAGDPDTQYF
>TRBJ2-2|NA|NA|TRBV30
TGTGCCTGGAGGAGGCCGCCCGGAAACACCGGGGAGCTGTTTTTT
CAWRRPPGNTGELFF
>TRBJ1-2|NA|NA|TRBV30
TGTGCCTGGAGCCGGGAGGGCAGGGGCGGCTACACCTTC
CAWSREGRGGYTF
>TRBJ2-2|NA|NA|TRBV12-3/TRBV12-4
TGTGCCAGCAGTCCGACAAGGGGGACCGGGGAGCTGTTTTTT
CASSPTRGTGELFF
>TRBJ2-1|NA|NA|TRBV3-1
TGTGCCAGCAGCCAAGTTGGGTATGAGCAGTTCTTC
CASSQVGYEQFF
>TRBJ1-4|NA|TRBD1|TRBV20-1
TGCAGTGCTGGCCGGGACAGGGATAATGAAAAACTGTTTTTT
CSAGRDRDNEKLFF
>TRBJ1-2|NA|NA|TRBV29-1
TGCAGCGTTGAGTGGACGGCTCCGGACAGCCTCTATGGCTACACCTTC
CSVEWTAPDSLYGYTF
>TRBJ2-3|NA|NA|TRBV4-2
TGTGCCAGCAGCCAAGATTTAGGGCGGTCTAGCACAGATACGCAGTATTTT
CASSQDLGRSSTDTQYF
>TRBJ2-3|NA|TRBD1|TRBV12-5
TGTGCTAGTGGGCCGGGACAGGGTATCTCAGATACGCAGTATTTT
CASGPGQGISDTQYF
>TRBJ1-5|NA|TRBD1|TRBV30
TGTGCCTTTGACAGGGGGGATCAGCCCCAGCATTTT
CAFDRGDQPQHF
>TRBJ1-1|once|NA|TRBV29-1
TGCAGCGTTGGGGTACGGACAGTAGGCTTGAACACTGAAGCTTTCTTT
CSVGVRTVGLNTEAFF
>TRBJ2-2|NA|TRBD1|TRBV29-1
TGCAGCGCTGGAGGAGCAACCGGGACAGCGCCCACCGGGGAGCTGTTTTTT
CSAGGATGTAPTGELFF
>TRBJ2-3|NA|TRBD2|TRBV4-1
TGCGCCAGCAGCCAAACCCCCGGGACTATCAATACGCAGTATTTT
CASSQTPGTINTQYF
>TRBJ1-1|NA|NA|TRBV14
TGTGCCAGCAGCCAAGGGGGGATCGGGACTGAAGCTTTCTTT
CASSQGGIGTEAFF
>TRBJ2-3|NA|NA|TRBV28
TGTGCCAGCAGTTTATCAGGGGGGTTTGAGTTCGATACGCAGTATTTT
CASSLSGGFEFDTQYF
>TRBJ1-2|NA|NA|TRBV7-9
TGTGCCAGCAGCTTAGGAAACAGAGAAGGCACCTTC
CASSLGNREGTF
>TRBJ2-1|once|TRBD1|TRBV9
TGTGCCAGCAGCGCTTGGGACAGGACTTACAATGAGCAGTTCTTC
CASSAWDRTYNEQFF
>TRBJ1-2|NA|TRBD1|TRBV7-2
TGTGCCAGCAGCTTAGACAGGGGGCAACGCGGCTACACCTTC
CASSLDRGQRGYTF
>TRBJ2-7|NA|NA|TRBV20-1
TGCAGTGCTAGAGATAATGGACAGCTACTCTACGAGCAGTACTTC
CSARDNGQLLYEQYF
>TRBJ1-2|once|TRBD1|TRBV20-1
TGCAGTGCTAGAGATAGGGCAGGGGGTGGCTACACCTTC
CSARDRAGGGYTF
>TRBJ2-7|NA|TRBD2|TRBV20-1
TGCAGTGCTAGTGTTTTAGCGGGACCCTACGAGCAGTACTTC
CSASVLAGPYEQYF
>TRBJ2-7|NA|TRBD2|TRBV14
TGTGCCAGCAGAGAAGCGGGAGCCTACGAGCAGTACTTC
CASREAGAYEQYF
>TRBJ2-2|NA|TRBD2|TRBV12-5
TGTGCTAGTGGTTTGGCACCGGGACTAGAGAGCGGGGAGCTGTTTTTT
CASGLAPGLESGELFF
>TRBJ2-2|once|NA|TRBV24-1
TGTGCCACCAGTGATCTGACTAGACCACACGGGGAGCTGTTTTTT
CATSDLTRPHGELFF
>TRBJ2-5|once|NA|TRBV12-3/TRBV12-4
TGTGCCAGCACCGAACAAGAGACCCAGTACTTC
CASTEQETQYF
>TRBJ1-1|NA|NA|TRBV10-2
TGCGCCAGCGGGAGGGGGGAGGCAACTGAAGCTTTCTTT
CASGRGEATEAFF
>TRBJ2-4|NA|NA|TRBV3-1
TGTGCCAGCAGCCAAGATGGGGCCGGGGACATTCAGTACTTC
CASSQDGAGDIQYF
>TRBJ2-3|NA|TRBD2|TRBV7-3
TGTGCCAGCAGCCCCCACGGGACTAGCGGGAGGGCCCCAGATACGCAGTATTTT
CASSPHGTSGRAPDTQYF
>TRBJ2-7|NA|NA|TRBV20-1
TGCAGTGCTAGAGCAAGTCTATCCTCCTACGAGCAGTACTTC
CSARASLSSYEQYF
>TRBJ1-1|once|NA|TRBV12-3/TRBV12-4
TGTGCCAGCAGTTATCAGCTCATGAACACTGAAGCTTTCTTT
CASSYQLMNTEAFF
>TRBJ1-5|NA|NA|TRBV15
TGTGCCACCAGCACCAACATGGGGGGTGACAGATTCAATCAGCCCCAGCATTTT
CATSTNMGGDRFNQPQHF
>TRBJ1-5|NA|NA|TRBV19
TGTGCCAGTAGTAGGCGGAATAGCAATCAGCCCCAGCATTTT
CASSRRNSNQPQHF
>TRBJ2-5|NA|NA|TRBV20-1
TGCAGTGCTAGAGATCCGCAGGGCGGGGTAGAGACCCAGTACTTC
CSARDPQGGVETQYF
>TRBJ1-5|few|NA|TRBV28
TGTGCCAGCAGTTCAGGTGGAAGCAATCAGCCCCAGCATTTT
CASSSGGSNQPQHF
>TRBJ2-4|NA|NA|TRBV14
TGTGCCAGCAGCCTCCGGACAGTGAACAAAAACATTCAGTACTTC
CASSLRTVNKNIQYF
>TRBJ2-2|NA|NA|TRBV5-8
TGTGCCGGCCACAGTGGAAAGGACAGCACGAACACCGGGGAGCTGTTTTTT
CAGHSGKDSTNTGELFF
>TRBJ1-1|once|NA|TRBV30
TGTGCCTGGAGGAGGACTGGGGGCAGAAAAAATGAAGCTTTCTTT
CAWRRTGGRKNEAFF
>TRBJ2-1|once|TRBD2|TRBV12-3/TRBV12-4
TGTGCCAGCAGAACTAGCGGGTCGGGCAATGAGCAGTTCTTC
CASRTSGSGNEQFF